Described below is a single T cell receptor (beta chain) sequence and its context. Its antigen is undetermined. The data originate from a study of blood T cells in healthy people across ages. Points from the study as a whole: Higher diversity, along with more naive CD4+ cells, distinguished long-lived donors from aged donors.

It was with a sample-barcoded 5' primer and a J-beta primer mix that a second PCR of roughly 7 to 12 cycles was run. Carrying 12 random nucleotides, a template-switch adaptor labeled each individual cDNA molecule. TCRdb used MiXCR to reprocess the 5' RACE reads, holding one entry per CDR3 protein. This sample carries a few hundred thousand distinct CDR3 sequences, 50% to 60% of them seen once, and the ten largest clones take about 54%. CDR1 and CDR2 (germline): ENHRY, SYGVKD. The CDR3 has 13 residues. The ends were cut back, 3 bases at V and 4 bases at J, with 6 bases in the middle. The material sequenced was blood. This rearrangement joins TRBV10-3 to TRBJ2-2; no firm D call. The source is a man between 60 and 70 years old in good health. CDR3 in amino acids: CAISELITGELFF. The CDR3 coding sequence is TGTGCCATCAGTGAACTTATCACCGGGGAGCTGTTTTTT.